This T cell receptor (beta chain) appears in the sequencing data of a study of shared clonotypes between healthy human individuals (dated by TCRdb to 2020 to 2022). Regarding the research as a whole: A couple of women and a few men aged 18 to 49 years were included in the cohort. To increase sequencing depth and limit assay-specific biases, TCR repertoire library preparation and sequencing were carried out by different laboratories using diverse techniques. To estimate repertoire size and how much clonotype sharing occurs between individuals, the study deeply sequenced the blood TCR repertoires of several healthy adults. Each donor's leukapheresis produced roughly between roughly 0.9 and 8.9 billion PBMCs. Per donor, three plates each were used for CD4 naive and CD4 memory, two for CD8 naive, and one for CD8 memory. General findings and caveats noted by the study authors: Estimated clonotype richness was generally larger for naive than for memory subsets. Compared with non-shared clonotypes, clonotypes shared by all four sorted-subset donors had higher generation probabilities. The small number of donors limited the genetic and exposure-history diversity represented. Sharing across a few donors was observed for around 5% of naive CD4, over 3% of naive CD8, 2% to 2.5% of memory CD4, and roughly 0.43% of memory CD8 clonotypes. Rarefaction of sorted-subset datasets indicated incomplete sequencing despite the large sequencing depth. Sampling was limited to blood, and TCR repertoires in tissue likely differ from TCR repertoires in blood. Pairwise subsampling led to the expectation that sequencing depth would affect the degree of clonotype sharing among donors.

Donors were healthy HIV-negative adults with no recently reported acute infections or vaccinations. Every donor was a Caucasian adult living in Nashville, Tennessee, USA. CD4+ T cells were enriched by magnetic negative selection, after which naive cells were positively selected on CD45RA and the negative fraction was taken as the memory subset. After blood collection by leukapheresis, PBMCs were isolated using Ficoll-Histopaque density gradient centrifugation and then cryopreserved in the vapor phase of liquid nitrogen. Analytical flow cytometry was used to check the purity and quantity of every magnetically sorted T cell population. From each sorted fraction, genomic DNA was isolated and quantified by UV absorbance on a Nanodrop 2000c. About this clone: The antigen it binds to is not known. Base qualities are not at hand, and no much larger clone is one base apart.

Using the deep immunoSEQ assay, TCR CDR3 regions were amplified from genomic DNA by multiplex PCR. For each cell subset, the extracted genomic DNA was distributed evenly across all wells of several immunoSEQ 96-well plates, and each plate served as one replicate. For sorted subsets, each replicate PCR was loaded with around 220 ng genomic DNA, equivalent to 32,000 or so T cell genomes. The purified libraries were quantified using a Qubit 3.0 fluorometer, sized with a Bioanalyzer 2100, and then quantified again using the KAPA Library Quantification kit. A separate single-read 150-cycle Illumina NextSeq 550 flow cell was used to sequence each immunoSEQ 96-well plate. The study's processing was this. Because the immunoSEQ output included only junctional sequences and no quality scores, the filtering could not be the same as the filtering used for full-length reads. Sequences were annotated with PyIR, a Python wrapper for IgBLAST v1.9, and V/J genes and CDR3 were assigned using IMGT germline references. Reads with weak V/J assignments (E-value above 1e-6), missing CDR3, stop codons, out-of-frame junctions, or ambiguous translated residues were removed. A V3J clonotype was defined by an identical inferred V gene, J gene, and CDR3 amino acid sequence. Percentage overlap between repertoires was calculated by dividing the number of shared unique clonotypes by the size of the smaller repertoire. RTK rarefaction, the Chao1 estimator, and Recon v2.1 estimates of unobserved clonotypes were used to assess repertoire richness. Generation probabilities were computed with OLGA for all TCRbeta clonotypes obtained by the gDNA method from several donors. The source is immuneACCESS, and TCRdb retained only in-frame sequences with V and J called. Part of the clones is not carried over; for the studies checked, unresolved V genes explain less than half of this, and the remainder is unexplained. V and J calls and clone size are as listed in that table; D and trimming were resolved from the DNA. The sample records millions of clones, about 92% of which are singletons. In total, the top ten clones hold 0.39% of the sample.

Trimming takes 3 bases from V and 1 base from J, and the germline ends sit 6 bases apart. Taken from the germline V gene, the CDR1 and CDR2 loops are SGHTA and FQGTGA. Inclusive of the bounding cysteine and phenylalanine, the CDR3 is 13 residues long. Of the read, only the CDR3 DNA is kept; its 39 bases are in frame from base 1. The chain couples TRBV7-3 to TRBJ1-1, with the D gene uncertain. Sequencing was done on a sample of naive CD4+ T cells from PBMCs. Sample cell subset or site, as interpreted from the label and publication: CD45RA+ positively selected. The TCR sequence derives from a young man in good health. Some clones in this sample may be carry-over from other donors' samples. For the CDR3, the sequence is CASSFLENTEAFF. The DNA sequence is TGTGCCAGCAGCTTCCTGGAGAACACTGAAGCTTTCTTT.